This TCR beta chain was identified in a study of blood T cell repertoires in COVID-19. Background on the study: Material from acute and convalescent COVID-19 was sourced from the United States, Italy and Spain. Sources were T cells, B-cell-depleted T cells, or PBMCs; the material itself was cDNA or gDNA.

Seattle researchers signed up patients amid active infection and tracked them longitudinally. As handled by the study authors: Amplification of reference gene primers was used by the study to estimate nucleated cell counts. The table came from immunoSEQ multiplex PCR; TCRdb's copy has only in-frame clones and leaves some out. V, J and clone size derive from that table, while D and trimming were established from the DNA sequence. The sample includes 200,000 or so clones, roughly nine tenths of them seen just once. Trimming left V 9 bases short and J 3 bases short, with 6 bases between. The germline V gene has CDR1 MNHEY and CDR2 SMNVEV (reference sequence). The CDR3 spans 10 residues.

The chain combines TRBV27 with TRBJ2-7; unclear D gene. Sequenced: peripheral blood. The receptor comes from a man aged 60 to 75 with COVID-19, enrolled during active disease. CDR3 sequence reads: CASNFYEQYF. CDR3 bases: TGTGCCAGTAACTTCTACGAGCAGTACTTC.